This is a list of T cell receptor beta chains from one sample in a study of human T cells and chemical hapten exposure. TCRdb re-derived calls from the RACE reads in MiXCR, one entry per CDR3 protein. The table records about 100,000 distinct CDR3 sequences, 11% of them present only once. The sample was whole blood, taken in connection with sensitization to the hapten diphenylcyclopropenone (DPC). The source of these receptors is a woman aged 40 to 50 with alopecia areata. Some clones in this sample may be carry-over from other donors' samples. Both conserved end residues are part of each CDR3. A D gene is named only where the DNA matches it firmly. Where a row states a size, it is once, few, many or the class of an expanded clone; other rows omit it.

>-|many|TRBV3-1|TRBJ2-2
TGTGCCAGCAGCCAAGTGACAGGCGCGAACACCGGGGAGCTGTTTTTT
CASSQVTGANTGELFF
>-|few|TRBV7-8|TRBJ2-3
TGTGCCAGCAGCTTAGTGGAGCTGATTGGGGGCACAGATACGCAGTATTTT
CASSLVELIGGTDTQYF
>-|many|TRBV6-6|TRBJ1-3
TGTGCCAGCAGCCCTACCCAGGGCACCATATATTTT
CASSPTQGTIYF
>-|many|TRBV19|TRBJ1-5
TGTGCCAGTAAAATGGGGAATCAGCCCCAGCATTTT
CASKMGNQPQHF
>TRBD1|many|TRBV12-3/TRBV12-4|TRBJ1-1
TGTGCCAGCAGGGTGACAGGGATGAACACTGAAGCTTTCTTT
CASRVTGMNTEAFF
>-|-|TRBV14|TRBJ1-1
TGTGCCAGCAGCCAGGTCATCGGATCTGAAGCTTTCTTT
CASSQVIGSEAFF
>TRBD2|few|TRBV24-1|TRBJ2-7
TGTGCCACCAGTGGGGGAGGGACCACTTACGAGCAGTACTTC
CATSGGGTTYEQYF
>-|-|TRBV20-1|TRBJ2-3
TGCAGTGCTAGGCCGGCCCCACCGTGGCCAGATACGCAGTATTTT
CSARPAPPWPDTQYF
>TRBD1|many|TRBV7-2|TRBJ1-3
TGTGCCAGCAGCTTAGTAGGGACAGTGTTCTCTGGAAACACCATATATTTT
CASSLVGTVFSGNTIYF
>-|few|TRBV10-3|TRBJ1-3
TGTGCCATCAATAGACAATTAGGCTCTGGAAACACCATATATTTT
CAINRQLGSGNTIYF
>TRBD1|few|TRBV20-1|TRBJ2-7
TGCAGTGCTAGGGGGTGGGACAGAGAATACGAGCAGTACTTC
CSARGWDREYEQYF
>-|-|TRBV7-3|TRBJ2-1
TGTGCCAGCAGCTTAGATCCCCAATACAGTGAGCAGTTCTTC
CASSLDPQYSEQFF
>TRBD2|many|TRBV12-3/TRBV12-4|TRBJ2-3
TGTGCCAGCAGCCACGGGACTAGCGGGGCCAGCACAGATACGCAGTATTTT
CASSHGTSGASTDTQYF